This passage covers 12 T cell receptor beta chains from one sample sequenced in a study of molecular identifiers for immune sequencing clone quantification. MiXCR, applied by TCRdb to the PCR reads, yields one record per CDR3 protein. The sample shows about 100,000 distinct CDR3 sequences, 36% of them seen only once. Sequenced sample: naive CD8+ T cells from blood, with Jurkat cell RNA spiked in. Subset described: FACS-sorted CD8+CD4-CCR7+CD45RA+ naive T cells. The receptors here all came from a human donor in good health. Some libraries in this study had Jurkat cell RNA spiked in.

This clonotype was detected a few times. This chain uses TRBV28 with TRBJ2-3; D possibly corresponds to TRBD2 (5 bases). Germline assignment: CDR1 MDHEN and CDR2 SYDVKM. The CDR3 runs 14 residues. V was pared by 2 bases and J by 1 base, with 7 bases between. CDR3 bases: TGTGCCAGCAGTTTACTTAGCGGCACAGATACGCAGTATTTT. Translation: CASSLLSGTDTQYF.

V gene TRBV19 combines with J gene TRBJ2-7; D unresolved. Germline V gene sequence: CDR1 LNHDA, CDR2 SQIVND (reference sequence). V was trimmed by 2 bases and J by 0 bases, leaving 8 bases between them. This CDR3 comprises 14 residues. CDR3 amino acids: CASSITITSYEQYF. The CDR3 bases are TGTGCCAGTAGTATAACAATCACCTCCTACGAGCAGTACTTC.

This clonotype has a single count. This may be a read error, as it is one base from a much larger clone. The chain recombines TRBV5-6 with TRBJ2-4; 8 positions agree with TRBD1. CDR3 length: 15 amino acids. V shed 4 bases and J 8 bases; nucleotides not matched to a gene: 11. In germline, CDR1 is SGHDT, CDR2 YYEEEE. CDR3 in DNA: TGTGCCAGCAGCCAAGGCCGGACAGGGATGTACATTCAGTACTTC. Translating gives CASSQGRTGMYIQYF. Together with reference TRBV5-6 and TRBJ2-4, the CDR3 gives the full variable domain: DAGVTQSPTHLIKTRGQQVTLRCSPKSGHDTVSWYQQALGQGPQFIFQYYEEEERQRGNFPDRFSGHQFPNYSSELNVNALLLGDSALYLCASSQGRTGMYIQYFGAGTRLSVL.

Details on this clonotype: The germline gene is not matched at one end of the junction; a read error may be the cause. The CDR3 loop reads CASSFGDRQEETQYF. The CDR3, as DNA: TGCGCCAGCAGCTTCGGTGACAGGCAAGAAGAGACCCAGTACTTT. J is TRBJ2-5 and V is TRBV5-1; possible D gene TRBD1, 6 bases. This CDR3 has 15 amino acids. CDR1 is SGHRS, CDR2 YFSETQ, per germline.

The rearrangement uses TRBV28 and TRBJ2-1, with 8 bases aligning to TRBD2. CDR3 size: 16 residues. From germline, CDR1 is MDHEN and CDR2 SYDVKM. V trimming: 5 bases; J trimming: 2 bases; junction bases outside the gene matches: 8. The CDR3, as DNA: TGTGCCAGCAGTACTAAGAGGACTAGCCCCTACAATGAGCAGTTCTTC. Encoded protein: CASSTKRTSPYNEQFF.

This clonotype was recorded a few times. The chain combines TRBV7-3 with TRBJ2-7; TRBD1 agrees at 9 bases. The CDR3 has 13 amino acids. Losses at the gene ends were 0 bases for V and 10 bases for J; bases not matched to a gene: 4. Germline-derived CDR1 and CDR2 are SGHTA and FQGTGA. Here the CDR3 DNA reads TGTGCCAGCAGCTTAACCGGGACAGGGTTACAGTACTTC. As protein: CASSLTGTGLQYF.

With respect to this clonotype: Here the CDR3 omits its conserved ending phenylalanine or tryptophan, so a read error is the likely source. The gene calls are TRBV6-2 or TRBV6-3 and TRBJ2-5; no definite D call. The CDR3 covers 17 residues. Germline V gene sequence: CDR1 MNHEY, CDR2 SVGEGT. Trimming shortened V by 2 bases and J by 0 bases, and 16 bases separated the two germline ends. The CDR3 region is CASSYVPPGYYQETQYI. In DNA, the CDR3 is TGTGCCAGCAGTTACGTGCCACCCGGATATTACCAAGAGACCCAGTACATA.

This clonotype was found many times. The V call is TRBV19, the J call TRBJ2-7; D unresolved. Deletions cut 6 bases from V and 1 base from J, with 10 bases between. CDR1 and CDR2 from the germline V gene are LNHDA and SQIVND (reference sequence). The length of the CDR3 is 13 residues. The CDR3: CASSPGRSYEQYF. As DNA, the CDR3 is TGTGCCAGTAGCCCGGGCAGGTCCTACGAGCAGTACTTC.

Concerning this clonotype itself: A much more abundant neighbour one base away suggests this may be a read error. The chain has TRBV6-5 and TRBJ2-2; D might be TRBD1 or TRBD2, each matching 6 bases. CDR1 and CDR2 (germline): MNHEY, SVGAGI. The V end lost 6 bases, the J end lost 7 bases, and 12 bases lay between the germline ends. The CDR3 totals 13 residues. The CDR3 spells CASSPGGCGELFF. The DNA for the CDR3 is TGTGCCAGCAGCCCCGGGGGCTGCGGGGAGCTGTTTTTT.

This clonotype was detected only a few times. The chain recombines TRBV11-2 with TRBJ2-1, with TRBD2 as a possible D gene (5 bases). CDR3 length: 14 residues. The germline gives CDR1 SGHAT, CDR2 FQNNGV. Trimming took off 4 bases at V and 7 bases at J, with 14 bases between the two ends. The CDR3 sequence is CASSSAREGNEQFF. CDR3 in DNA: TGTGCCAGCAGCTCCGCCCGGGAAGGGAATGAGCAGTTCTTC. Full variable domain (remainder filled in from reference TRBV11-2 and TRBJ2-1): EAGVAQSPRYKIIEKRQSVAFWCNPISGHATLYWYQQILGQGPKLLIQFQNNGVVDDSQLPKDRFSAERLKGVDSTLKIQPAKLEDSAVYLCASSSAREGNEQFFGPGTRLTVL.

This clonotype was seen repeatedly, ten times or more. CDR3 bases: TGTGCCAGCAGCTTGATGATCCGGGGTCTTTTCTCGTTAGATACGCAGTATTTT. This codes for CASSLMIRGLFSLDTQYF. The rearrangement uses TRBV7-8 and TRBJ2-3, with D tentatively TRBD2 (5 bases). Germline CDR1 SGHVS, CDR2 FQNEAQ. This CDR3 comprises 18 residues. V dropped 3 bases and J dropped 5 bases, with 24 bases sitting between them.

On this clonotype itself: At one end, the junction sequence differs from germline, possibly due to a read error. The CDR3 here is CACSLRVAGELFF. The DNA for the CDR3 is TGTGCCTGCAGTTTGCGAGTAGCCGGGGAGCTGTTTTTT. The rearrangement joins TRBV28 to TRBJ2-2, with unresolved D. This CDR3 is built from 13 residues. Germline values: CDR1 MDHEN, CDR2 SYDVKM.